The TCR beta chain described here comes from a study of T cells in Graves' hyperthyroidism and ophthalmopathy. Study information: Peripheral blood sampling occurred at initial diagnosis, before any treatment.

Study findings and constraints: Blood also contained most expanded thyroid clonotypes above 0.001.

Uncontrolled infection, other autoimmune disease, pregnancy or lactation disqualified patients from enrolment. A word on this clonotype: What it binds is not known.

The germline CDR1 and CDR2 sequences are MNHNS and SASEGT. V shed 5 bases and J shed 3 bases, with 13 bases lying between them. The CDR3 consists of 14 residues. Using RNA transcripts as the source, TCR beta CDR3 regions were amplified. TCR CDR3 regions were first amplified by RT-PCR with HTBI primers. TCRdb called the multiplex PCR reads again in MiXCR, with one record for every CDR3 protein. The data show about 350,000 distinct CDR3 sequences, roughly 13% seen once. The sequenced sample consisted of blood. This clonotype was obtained from a woman between 40 and 50 years old with Graves' ophthalmopathy. V usage is TRBV6-1 and J usage is TRBJ1-2; D gene uncertain. For the CDR3, the DNA is TGTGCCAGCAGTCACCTGGTTCCGTACTATGGCTACACCTTC. Its protein is CASSHLVPYYGYTF.